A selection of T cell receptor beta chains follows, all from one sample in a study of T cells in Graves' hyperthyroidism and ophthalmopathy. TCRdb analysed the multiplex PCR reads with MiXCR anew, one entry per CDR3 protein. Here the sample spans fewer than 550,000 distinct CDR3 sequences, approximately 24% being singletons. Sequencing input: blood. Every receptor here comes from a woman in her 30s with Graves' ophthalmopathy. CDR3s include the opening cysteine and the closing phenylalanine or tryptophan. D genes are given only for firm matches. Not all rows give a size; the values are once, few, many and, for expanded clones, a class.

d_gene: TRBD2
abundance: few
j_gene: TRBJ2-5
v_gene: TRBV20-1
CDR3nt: TGCAGTGCTAGAGGTCTCGGGCTAGCGGTTCCCGCCGAGACCCAGTACTTC
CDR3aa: CSARGLGLAVPAETQYF

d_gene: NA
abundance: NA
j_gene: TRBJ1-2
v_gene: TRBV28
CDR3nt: TGTGCCAGCTCCTGGACTTGGGGCTACACCTTC
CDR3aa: CASSWTWGYTF

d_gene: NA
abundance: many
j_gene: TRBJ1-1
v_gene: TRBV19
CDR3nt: TGTGCCAGTATGGTGGGGGCGTGGACTGAAGCTCTCTTT
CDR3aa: CASMVGAWTEALF

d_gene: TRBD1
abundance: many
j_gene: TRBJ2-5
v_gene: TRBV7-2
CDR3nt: TGTGCCAGCAGCTTAGGGACAGGGATTTCTTGGGAGACCCAGTACTTC
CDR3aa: CASSLGTGISWETQYF

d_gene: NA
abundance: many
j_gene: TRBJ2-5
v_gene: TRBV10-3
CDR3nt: TGTGCCATCAGTCGCAACAAACAACCGGGACAACAAGAGACCCAGTACTTC
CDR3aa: CAISRNKQPGQQETQYF

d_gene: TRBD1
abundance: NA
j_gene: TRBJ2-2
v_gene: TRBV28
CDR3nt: TGTGCCAGCAGTTTAGTGGGACAGGGTTACACCGGGGAGCTGTTTTTT
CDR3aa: CASSLVGQGYTGELFF

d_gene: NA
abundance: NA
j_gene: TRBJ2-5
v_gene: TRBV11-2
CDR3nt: TGTGCCAGCAGCTTAGATCTTAGGTCAGCCCAAGAGACCCAGTACTTC
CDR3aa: CASSLDLRSAQETQYF

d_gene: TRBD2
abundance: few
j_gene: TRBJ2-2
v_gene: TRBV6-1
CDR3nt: TGTGCCAGCGGGGGACTAGCGGATTACACCGGGGAGCTGTTTTTT
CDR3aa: CASGGLADYTGELFF

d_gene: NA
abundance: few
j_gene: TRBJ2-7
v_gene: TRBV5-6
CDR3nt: TGTGCCAGCAGCTCCACTAACTCCTACGAGCAGTACTTC
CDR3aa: CASSSTNSYEQYF

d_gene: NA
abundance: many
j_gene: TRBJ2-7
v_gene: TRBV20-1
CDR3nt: TGCAGTGTTAGTGCCACAGGCTCCTACGAGCAGTACTTC
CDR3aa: CSVSATGSYEQYF

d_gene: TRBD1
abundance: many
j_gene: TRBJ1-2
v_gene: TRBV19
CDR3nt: TGTGCCAGTACCCGACAGGGGGAAAACTATGGCTACACCTTC
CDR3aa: CASTRQGENYGYTF

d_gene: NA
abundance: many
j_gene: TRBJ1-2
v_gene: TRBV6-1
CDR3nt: TGTGCCAGCAACACCCTGGAAGGGGGCTATGGCTACACCTTC
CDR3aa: CASNTLEGGYGYTF

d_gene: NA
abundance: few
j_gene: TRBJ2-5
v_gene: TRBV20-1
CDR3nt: TGCAGTGCTAGAGTCCCGCCGACTGGAGAGACCCAGTACTTC
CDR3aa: CSARVPPTGETQYF

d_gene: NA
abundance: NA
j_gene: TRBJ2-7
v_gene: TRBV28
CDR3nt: TGTGCCAGCAGTTTATCGGAGTTTCGGTACGAGCAGTACTTC
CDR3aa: CASSLSEFRYEQYF

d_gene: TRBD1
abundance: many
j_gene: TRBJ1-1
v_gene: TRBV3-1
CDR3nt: TGTGCCAGCAGCCAAGAAGGGACAGGGGGAACTGAAGCTTTCTTT
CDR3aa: CASSQEGTGGTEAFF

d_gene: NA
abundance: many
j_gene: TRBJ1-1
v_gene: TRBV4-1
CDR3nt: TGCGCCAGCAGCCAAGGTACCCCGATAGTAACCAGGATGAAGAACACTGAAGCTTTCTTT
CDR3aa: CASSQGTPIVTRMKNTEAFF